These T cell receptor beta chains were read from a single sample in a study of T cell changes during pregnancy in multiple sclerosis. Sequencing was performed with immunoSEQ multiplex PCR; in TCRdb, only in-frame clones are kept and a portion is missing. Of tens of thousands of clones listed, about nine tenths are singletons. The sequences come from CD4+ T cells from peripheral blood mononuclear cells, collected in the first trimester of pregnancy. All receptors derive from a female donor with multiple sclerosis, enrolled in a pregnancy study. Both conserved end residues are part of each CDR3. D genes are given only for firm matches.

CDR3	DNA	V	J	D
CASSVVPREDTGELFF	TGTGCCAGCAGCGTAGTTCCTAGGGAGGACACCGGGGAGCTGTTTTTT	TRBV9	TRBJ2-2	-
CASSFRGSTEAFF	TGTGCCAGCAGCTTTCGGGGTTCCACTGAAGCTTTCTTT	TRBV11-3	TRBJ1-1	-
CASSGRGLQETQYF	TGTGCCAGCAGCGGCAGGGGTCTCCAAGAGACCCAGTACTTC	TRBV27	TRBJ2-5	-
CASSDPSGYGYTF	TGTGCCAGCAGTGACCCCTCAGGCTATGGCTACACCTTC	TRBV6-4	TRBJ1-2	-
CASSLVSSGGGEQFF	TGTGCCAGCAGCTTAGTGAGTAGCGGGGGCGGTGAGCAGTTCTTC	TRBV7-6	TRBJ2-1	TRBD2
CASTQRGFNQPQHF	TGTGCCAGCACCCAGCGTGGTTTCAATCAGCCCCAGCATTTT	TRBV6-1	TRBJ1-5	-
CAWSVNRAQAGELFF	TGTGCCTGGAGCGTAAACAGGGCACAAGCCGGGGAGCTGTTTTTT	TRBV30	TRBJ2-2	-
CASSQVGGQKVKGGYTF	TGCGCCAGCAGCCAGGTGGGCGGACAGAAGGTTAAGGGCGGCTACACCTTC	TRBV4-1	TRBJ1-2	-
CASSLGQGLSYEQYF	TGTGCCAGCAGCTTAGGGCAGGGACTATCCTACGAGCAGTACTTC	TRBV11-2	TRBJ2-7	TRBD2
CSVEGARLAGEQFF	TGCAGCGTTGAAGGAGCCCGACTAGCCGGTGAGCAGTTCTTC	TRBV29-1	TRBJ2-1	TRBD2
CASSRSTGNTEAFF	TGTGCCAGCAGCCGATCGACAGGGAACACTGAAGCTTTCTTT	TRBV7-3	TRBJ1-1	-
CASGFLDRGHGYTF	TGTGCTAGTGGTTTCTTGGACAGGGGCCATGGCTACACCTTC	TRBV12-5	TRBJ1-2	TRBD1
CASSSDRVVGQPQHF	TGTGCCAGCAGTTCGGACAGGGTGGTGGGTCAGCCCCAGCATTTT	TRBV6-5	TRBJ1-5	TRBD1
CASSQRLWDKLNTEAFF	TGCGCCAGCAGCCAGAGACTATGGGACAAACTGAACACTGAAGCTTTCTTT	TRBV4-1	TRBJ1-1	-
CASSVGATETETQYF	TGTGCCAGCAGCGTAGGCGCGACAGAGACAGAGACCCAGTACTTC	TRBV9	TRBJ2-5	-
CASSAGGLFHGYTF	TGTGCCAGCAGTGCGGGTGGCCTATTCCATGGCTACACCTTC	TRBV6-5	TRBJ1-2	-
CASSGRTGQGEQYF	TGTGCCAGCAGCGGGAGGACAGGGCAAGGCGAGCAGTACTTC	TRBV7-6	TRBJ2-7	TRBD1
CAWSGRSFAEQYF	TGTGCCTGGAGTGGGAGGAGCTTTGCAGAGCAGTACTTC	TRBV30	TRBJ2-7	-
CASSRGTATDTQYF	TGTGCCAGCAGTAGGGGGACGGCGACAGATACGCAGTATTTT	TRBV6-4	TRBJ2-3	-
CAWSPLYGYTF	TGTGCCTGGAGTCCCCTCTATGGCTACACCTTC	TRBV30	TRBJ1-2	-
CASSRTGNTGELFF	TGTGCCAGTAGCCGGACAGGGAACACCGGGGAGCTGTTTTTT	TRBV19	TRBJ2-2	TRBD1
CASSSDRGYNEQYF	TGCGCCAGCAGCTCCGACAGGGGGTATAACGAGCAGTACTTC	TRBV5-1	TRBJ2-7	TRBD1
CASSRLGTASYEQYF	TGTGCCAGCAGCCGGTTGGGGACAGCCTCCTACGAGCAGTACTTC	TRBV9	TRBJ2-7	TRBD1
CASSLMARKNYGYTF	TGTGCCAGCAGCTTAATGGCAAGAAAAAACTATGGCTACACCTTC	TRBV11-1	TRBJ1-2	-
CAISSGATDTQYF	TGTGCCATCAGTAGCGGGGCCACAGATACGCAGTATTTT	TRBV10-3	TRBJ2-3	TRBD2
CASSAPNRGPETQYF	TGTGCCAGCAGTGCGCCAAACAGGGGCCCAGAGACCCAGTACTTC	TRBV2	TRBJ2-5	TRBD1
CASSTRDRLFGYTF	TGTGCCAGCAGTACCCGGGACAGGCTTTTTGGCTACACCTTC	TRBV6-5	TRBJ1-2	TRBD1
CAIGRTGASGNTIYF	TGTGCTATCGGGCGGACAGGGGCTTCTGGAAACACCATATATTTT	TRBV7-7	TRBJ1-3	TRBD1
CASSIRDTLGGYTF	TGTGCCAGTAGTATCCGCGACACATTGGGCGGCTACACCTTC	TRBV19	TRBJ1-2	-